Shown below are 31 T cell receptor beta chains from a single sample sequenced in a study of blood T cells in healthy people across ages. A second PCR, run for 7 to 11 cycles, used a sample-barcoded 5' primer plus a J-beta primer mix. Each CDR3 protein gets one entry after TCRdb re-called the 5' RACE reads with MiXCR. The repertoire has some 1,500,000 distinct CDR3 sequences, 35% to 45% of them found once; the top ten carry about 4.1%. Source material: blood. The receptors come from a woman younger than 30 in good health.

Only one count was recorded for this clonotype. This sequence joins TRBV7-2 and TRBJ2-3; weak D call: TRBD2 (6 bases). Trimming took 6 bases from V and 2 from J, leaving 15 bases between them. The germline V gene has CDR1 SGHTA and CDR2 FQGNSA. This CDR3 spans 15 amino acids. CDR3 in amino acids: CASRRDFSITDTQYF. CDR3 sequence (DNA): TGTGCCAGCAGACGGGACTTTTCCATCACAGATACGCAGTATTTT.

The CDR3 bases are TGTGCCTGGACCCTTCCCTGGGGCAGGGCTAGCACAGATACGCAGTATTTT. It yields the protein CAWTLPWGRASTDTQYF. The rearrangement links TRBV30 to TRBJ2-3; maybe TRBD1 (5 bases). The CDR3 is 17 amino acids. V was shortened by 4 bases and J by 0 bases, with 20 bases between the two germline ends. Germline CDR1 and CDR2: GTSNPN and SVGIG (reference sequence). Complete variable domain (other parts from reference TRBV30 and TRBJ2-3): SQTIHQWPATLVQPVGSPLSLECTVEGTSNPNLYWYRQAAGRGLQLLFYSVGIGQISSEVPQNLSASRPQDRQFILSSKKLLLSDSGFYLCAWTLPWGRASTDTQYFGPGTRLTVL.

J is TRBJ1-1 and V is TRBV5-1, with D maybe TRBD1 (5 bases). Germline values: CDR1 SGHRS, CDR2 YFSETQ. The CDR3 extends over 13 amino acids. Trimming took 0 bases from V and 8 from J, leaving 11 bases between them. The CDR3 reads CASSLAVTVEAFF. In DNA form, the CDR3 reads TGCGCCAGCAGCTTGGCCGTGACAGTGGAAGCTTTCTTT.

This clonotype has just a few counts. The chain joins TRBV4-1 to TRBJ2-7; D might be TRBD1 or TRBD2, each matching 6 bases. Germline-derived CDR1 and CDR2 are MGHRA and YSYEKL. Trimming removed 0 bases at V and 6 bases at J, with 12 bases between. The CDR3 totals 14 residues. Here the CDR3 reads CASSQEEGGGEQYF. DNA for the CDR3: TGCGCCAGCAGCCAAGAGGAGGGGGGCGGCGAGCAGTACTTC.

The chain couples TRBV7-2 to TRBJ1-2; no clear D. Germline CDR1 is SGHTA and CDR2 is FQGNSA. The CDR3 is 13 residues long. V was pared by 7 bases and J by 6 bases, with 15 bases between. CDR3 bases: TGTGCCAGCATCCCGGGAGGCTGGGATGGCTACACCTTC. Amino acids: CASIPGGWDGYTF. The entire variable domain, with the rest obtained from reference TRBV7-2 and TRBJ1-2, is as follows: GAGVSQSPSNKVTEKGKDVELRCDPISGHTALYWYRQSLGQGLEFLIYFQGNSAPDKSGLPSDRFSAERTGGSVSTLTIQRTQQEDSAVYLCASIPGGWDGYTFGSGTRLTVV.

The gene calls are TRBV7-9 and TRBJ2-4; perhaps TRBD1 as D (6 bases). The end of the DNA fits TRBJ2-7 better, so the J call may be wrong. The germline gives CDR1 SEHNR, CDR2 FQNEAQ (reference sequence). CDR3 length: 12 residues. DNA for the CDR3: TGTGCCAGCAGCATAGGGGGAAGCGAGCAGTACTTC. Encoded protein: CASSIGGSEQYF.

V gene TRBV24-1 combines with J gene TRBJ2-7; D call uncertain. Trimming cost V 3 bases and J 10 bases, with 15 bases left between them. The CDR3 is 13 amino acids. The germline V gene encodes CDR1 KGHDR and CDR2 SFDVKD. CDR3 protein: CATSDRNYPTQYF. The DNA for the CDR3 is TGTGCCACCAGTGATAGGAACTACCCAACCCAGTACTTC.

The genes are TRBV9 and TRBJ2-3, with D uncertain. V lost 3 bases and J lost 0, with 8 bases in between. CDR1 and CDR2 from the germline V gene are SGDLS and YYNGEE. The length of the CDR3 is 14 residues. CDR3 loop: CASSADASTDTQYF. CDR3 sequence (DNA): TGTGCCAGCAGCGCCGATGCGAGCACAGATACGCAGTATTTT.

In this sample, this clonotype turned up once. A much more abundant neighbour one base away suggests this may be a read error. The CDR3 nucleotides are TGCAGCACAGGTAGCGGCTCCTACAATGAGCAGTACTTC. The encoded protein is CSTGSGSYNEQYF. The chain employs TRBV29-1 and TRBJ2-1, with a weak D call TRBD2 (6 bases). The J call may be faulty, since TRBJ2-7 better matches the DNA end. This CDR3 has 13 residues. From germline, CDR1 is SQVTM and CDR2 ANQGSEA.

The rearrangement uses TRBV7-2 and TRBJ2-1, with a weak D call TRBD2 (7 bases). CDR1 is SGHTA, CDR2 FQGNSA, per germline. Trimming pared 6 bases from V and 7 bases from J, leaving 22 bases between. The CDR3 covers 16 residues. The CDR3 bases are TGTGCCAGCAGTGTACAGAGGGGGGGGCCTAGGAATGAGCAGTTCTTC. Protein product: CASSVQRGGPRNEQFF.

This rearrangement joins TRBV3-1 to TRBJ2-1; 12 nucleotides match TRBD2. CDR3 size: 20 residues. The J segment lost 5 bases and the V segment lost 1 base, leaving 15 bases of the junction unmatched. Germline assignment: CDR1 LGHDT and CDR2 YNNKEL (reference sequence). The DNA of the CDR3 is TGTGCCAGCAGCCAAGCCCGGGCTAGCGGGAGGGCCAGCACCCACAATGAGCAGTTCTTC. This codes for CASSQARASGRASTHNEQFF.

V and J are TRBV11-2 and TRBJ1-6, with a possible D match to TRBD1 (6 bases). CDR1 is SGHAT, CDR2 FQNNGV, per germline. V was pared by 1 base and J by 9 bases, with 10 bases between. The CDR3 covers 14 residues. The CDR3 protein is CASSLARGSSPLHF. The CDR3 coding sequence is TGTGCCAGCAGCTTAGCCAGGGGAAGTTCACCCCTCCACTTT.

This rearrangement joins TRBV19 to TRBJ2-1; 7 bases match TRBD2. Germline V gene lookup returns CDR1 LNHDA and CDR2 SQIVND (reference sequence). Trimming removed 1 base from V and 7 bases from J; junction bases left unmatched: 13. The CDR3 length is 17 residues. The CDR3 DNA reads TGTGCCAGTAGTATAGCCCCTCTTGGCGGGAGTAGTAATGAGCAGTTCTTC. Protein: CASSIAPLGGSSNEQFF.

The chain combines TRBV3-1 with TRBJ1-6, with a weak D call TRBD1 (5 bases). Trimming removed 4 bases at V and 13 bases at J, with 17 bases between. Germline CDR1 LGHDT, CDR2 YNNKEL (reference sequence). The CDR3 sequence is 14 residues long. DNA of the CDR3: TGTGCCAGCAGCCGGGGACCCAAGGATTGGCCCCTCCACTTT. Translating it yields CASSRGPKDWPLHF.

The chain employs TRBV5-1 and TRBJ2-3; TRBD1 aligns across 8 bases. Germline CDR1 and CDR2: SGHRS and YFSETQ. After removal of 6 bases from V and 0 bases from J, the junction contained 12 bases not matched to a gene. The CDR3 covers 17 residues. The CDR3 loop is CASNLGQGARSTDTQYF. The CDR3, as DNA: TGCGCCAGCAACCTGGGCCAGGGGGCAAGGAGCACAGATACGCAGTATTTT.

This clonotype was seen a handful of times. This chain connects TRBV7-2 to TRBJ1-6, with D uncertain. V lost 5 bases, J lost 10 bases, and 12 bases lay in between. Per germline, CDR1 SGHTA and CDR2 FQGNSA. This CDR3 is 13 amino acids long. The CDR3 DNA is TGTGCCAGCAGCCCCGAACTTCGGTCACCCCTCCACTTT. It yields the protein CASSPELRSPLHF.

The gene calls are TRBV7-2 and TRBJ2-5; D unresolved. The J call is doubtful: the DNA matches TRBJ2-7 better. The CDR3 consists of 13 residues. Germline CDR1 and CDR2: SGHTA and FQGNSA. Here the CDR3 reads CASSPSTISEQYF. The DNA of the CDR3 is TGTGCCAGCAGCCCATCAACTATTTCCGAGCAGTACTTC.

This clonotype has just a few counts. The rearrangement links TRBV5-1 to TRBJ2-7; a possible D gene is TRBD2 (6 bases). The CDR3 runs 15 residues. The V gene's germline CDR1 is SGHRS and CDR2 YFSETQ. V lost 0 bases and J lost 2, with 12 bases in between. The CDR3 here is CASSLVLAEAYEQYF. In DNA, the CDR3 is TGCGCCAGCAGCTTGGTATTAGCGGAAGCCTACGAGCAGTACTTC.

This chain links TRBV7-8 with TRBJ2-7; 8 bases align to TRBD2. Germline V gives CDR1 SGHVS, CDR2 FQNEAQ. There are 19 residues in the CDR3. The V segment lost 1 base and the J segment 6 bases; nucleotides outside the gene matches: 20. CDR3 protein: CASSLVTSVGLPGFFEQYF. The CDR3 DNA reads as TGTGCCAGCAGCTTAGTGACTAGCGTAGGTCTCCCCGGATTTTTCGAGCAGTACTTC.

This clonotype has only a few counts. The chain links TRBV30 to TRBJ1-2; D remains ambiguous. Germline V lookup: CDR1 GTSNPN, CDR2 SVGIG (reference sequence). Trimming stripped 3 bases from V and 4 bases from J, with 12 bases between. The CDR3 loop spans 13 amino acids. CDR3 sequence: CAWSKQRFYGYTF. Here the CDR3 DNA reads TGTGCCTGGAGCAAACAGCGTTTCTATGGCTACACCTTC.

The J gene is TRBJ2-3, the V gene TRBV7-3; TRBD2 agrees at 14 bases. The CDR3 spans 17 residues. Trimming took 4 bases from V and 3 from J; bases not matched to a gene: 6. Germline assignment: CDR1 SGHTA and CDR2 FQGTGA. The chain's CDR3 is CASSSGLAGVFTDTQYF. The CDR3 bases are TGTGCCAGCAGCTCGGGACTAGCGGGAGTTTTTACAGATACGCAGTATTTT.

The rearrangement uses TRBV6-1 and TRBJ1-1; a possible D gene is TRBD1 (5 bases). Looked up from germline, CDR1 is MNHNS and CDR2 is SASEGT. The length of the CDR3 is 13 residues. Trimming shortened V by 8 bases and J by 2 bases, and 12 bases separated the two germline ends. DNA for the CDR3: TGTGCCAGCTTAGCAGGGTTTAACACTGAAGCTTTCTTT. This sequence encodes CASLAGFNTEAFF.

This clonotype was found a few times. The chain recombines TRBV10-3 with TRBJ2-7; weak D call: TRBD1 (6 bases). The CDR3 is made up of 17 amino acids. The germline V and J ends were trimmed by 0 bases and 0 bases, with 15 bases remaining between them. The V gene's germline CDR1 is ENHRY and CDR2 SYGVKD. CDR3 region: CAISESVIRDNSYEQYF. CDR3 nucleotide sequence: TGTGCCATCAGTGAGTCGGTCATCCGGGACAACTCCTACGAGCAGTACTTC.

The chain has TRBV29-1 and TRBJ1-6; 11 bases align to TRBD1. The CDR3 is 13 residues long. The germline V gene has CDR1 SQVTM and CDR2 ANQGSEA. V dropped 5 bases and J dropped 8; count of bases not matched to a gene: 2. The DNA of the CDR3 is TGCAGCGTTCGGACAGGGGGCGATTCACCCCTCCACTTT. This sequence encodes CSVRTGGDSPLHF.

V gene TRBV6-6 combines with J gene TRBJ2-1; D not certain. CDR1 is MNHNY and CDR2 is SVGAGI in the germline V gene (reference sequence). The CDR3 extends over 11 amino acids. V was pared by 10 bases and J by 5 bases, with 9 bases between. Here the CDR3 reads CANHAHNEQFF. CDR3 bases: TGTGCCAACCATGCGCACAATGAGCAGTTCTTC.

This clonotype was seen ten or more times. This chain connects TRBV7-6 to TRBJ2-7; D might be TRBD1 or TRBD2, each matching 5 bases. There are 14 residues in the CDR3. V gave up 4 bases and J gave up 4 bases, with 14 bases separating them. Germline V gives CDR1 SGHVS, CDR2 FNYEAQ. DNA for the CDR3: TGTGCCAGCAGCTCGCCGGGACGGATTTACGAGCAGTACTTC. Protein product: CASSSPGRIYEQYF.

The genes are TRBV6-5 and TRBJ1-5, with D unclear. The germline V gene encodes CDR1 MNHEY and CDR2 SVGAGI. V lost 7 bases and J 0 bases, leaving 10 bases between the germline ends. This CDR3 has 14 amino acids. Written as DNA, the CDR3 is TGTGCCAGCAAAAGCAGCCATAGCAATCAGCCCCAGCATTTT. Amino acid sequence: CASKSSHSNQPQHF.

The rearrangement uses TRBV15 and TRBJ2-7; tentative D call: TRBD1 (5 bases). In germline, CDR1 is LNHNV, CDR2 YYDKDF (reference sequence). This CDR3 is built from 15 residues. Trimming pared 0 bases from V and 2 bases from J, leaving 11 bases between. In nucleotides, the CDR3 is TGTGCCACCAGCAGAGATCTGGCAGGGACCTACGAGCAGTACTTC. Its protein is CATSRDLAGTYEQYF.

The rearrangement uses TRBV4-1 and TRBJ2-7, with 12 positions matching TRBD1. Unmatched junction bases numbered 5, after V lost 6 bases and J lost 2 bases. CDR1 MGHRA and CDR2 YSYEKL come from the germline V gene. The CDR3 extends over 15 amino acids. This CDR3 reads CASRPGQGATYEQYF. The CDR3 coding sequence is TGCGCCAGCAGGCCGGGACAGGGGGCAACCTACGAGCAGTACTTC.

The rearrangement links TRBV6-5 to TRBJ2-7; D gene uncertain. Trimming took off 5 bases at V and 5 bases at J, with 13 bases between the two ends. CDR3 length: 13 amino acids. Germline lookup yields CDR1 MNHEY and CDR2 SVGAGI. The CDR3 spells CASSRSVLDEQYF. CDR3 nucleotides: TGTGCCAGCAGTCGCTCCGTTCTCGACGAGCAGTACTTC.

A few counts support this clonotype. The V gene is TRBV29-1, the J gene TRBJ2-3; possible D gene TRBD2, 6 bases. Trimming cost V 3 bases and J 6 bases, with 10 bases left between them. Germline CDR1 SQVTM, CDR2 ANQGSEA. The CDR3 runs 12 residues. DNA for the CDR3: TGCAGCGTTGAGGGGAGGTCGGATACGCAGTATTTT. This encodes CSVEGRSDTQYF.